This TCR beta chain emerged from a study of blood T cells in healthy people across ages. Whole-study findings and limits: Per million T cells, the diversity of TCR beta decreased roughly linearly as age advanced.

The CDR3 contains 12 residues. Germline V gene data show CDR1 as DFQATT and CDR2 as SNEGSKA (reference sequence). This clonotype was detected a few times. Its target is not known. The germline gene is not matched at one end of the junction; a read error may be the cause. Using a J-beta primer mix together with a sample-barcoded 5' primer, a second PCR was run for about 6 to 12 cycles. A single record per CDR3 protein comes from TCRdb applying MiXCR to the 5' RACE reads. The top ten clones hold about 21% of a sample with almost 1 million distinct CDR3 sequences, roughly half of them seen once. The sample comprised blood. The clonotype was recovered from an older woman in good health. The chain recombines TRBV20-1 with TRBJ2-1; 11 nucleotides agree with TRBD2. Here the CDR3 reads CSTSGRGNEQFF. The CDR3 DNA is TGCAGTACTAGCGGGAGAGGGAATGAGCAGTTCTTC.